Here is one T cell receptor beta chain with its context. This sample was taken from a study of shared clonotypes between healthy human individuals. Profiled with immunoSEQ multiplex PCR; TCRdb holds only in-frame clones, not every one. The repertoire consists of about 1.5 million clones, with roughly 96% occurring once and the leading ten covering approximately 1.1%. Germline CDR1 and CDR2: SGHTA and FQGTGA. CDR3 size: 16 residues. The ends lost 1 base at V and 8 bases at J; junction bases unmatched: 8. The chain recombines TRBV7-3 with TRBJ2-1, with 10 bases fitting TRBD2. This receptor was identified in a man between 25 and 39 years old in good health. The sequenced sample consisted of naive CD4+ T cells sorted from blood. Subset defined: CD45RA+ positively selected. The CDR3 nucleotides read TGTGCCAGCAGCTTAAACTTAGCGGGAGGATTCGATGAGCAGTTCTTC. Its protein is CASSLNLAGGFDEQFF.